These T cell receptor beta chains were read from a single sample in a study of long-term antiretroviral therapy in people with HIV. This table comes from immunoSEQ multiplex PCR, and its TCRdb copy is limited to in-frame clones, with some not included. The top ten clones hold 9.2% of a sample with about 20,000 clones, just over 90% of them seen once. Sequencing used unsorted PBMCs, obtained about 4.1 years before starting antiretroviral therapy. The source of these receptors is a woman aged 25 to 39 with HIV. Both conserved end residues are part of each CDR3. A D gene is named only where the DNA matches it firmly. Clone size is shown for a subset of rows, as once, few, many or a class of expanded clone.

NA TRBJ2-1 TRBV9 TRBD2 TGTGCCAGCAGCGTAGTGGGACTACGGGATGAGCAGTTCTTC CASSVVGLRDEQFF
NA TRBJ2-2 TRBV19 NA TGTGCCAGTAGTGGGCAAATTGGGACCGGGGAGCTGTTTTTT CASSGQIGTGELFF
NA TRBJ1-3 TRBV7-3 NA TGTGCCAGCAGCCCAACAGGGACTTCGGGAAACACCATATATTTT CASSPTGTSGNTIYF
NA TRBJ2-1 TRBV11-2 TRBD1 TGTGCCAGCAGCCCGGGGACAGGTATAAACAATGAGCAGTTCTTC CASSPGTGINNEQFF
NA TRBJ2-3 TRBV5-4 NA TGTGCCAGCAGCTTGGATTCAGATACGCAGTATTTT CASSLDSDTQYF
NA TRBJ1-4 TRBV19 NA TGTGCCACACGAGGGGGAGCGGATGAAAAACTGTTTTTT CATRGGADEKLFF
few TRBJ1-2 TRBV5-5 NA TGTGCCAGCAGCTTCAGCGGGGGAAGCAATGGCTACACCTTC CASSFSGGSNGYTF
once TRBJ1-1 TRBV25-1 NA TGTGCCAGCGGACAGTGGACGGACACTGAAGCTTTCTTT CASGQWTDTEAFF
NA TRBJ2-7 TRBV5-4 NA TGTGCCAGCAACGATCGCGCGGGGAGCTCCTACGAGCAGTACTTC CASNDRAGSSYEQYF
NA TRBJ1-5 TRBV5-8 NA TGTGCCAGCAGCTTGCCATGGCAGGGAGGGCAGCCCCAGCATTTT CASSLPWQGGQPQHF
NA TRBJ1-4 TRBV19 NA TGTGCCAGTAGCCCAGGGGCGGTAGATGAAAAACTGTTTTTT CASSPGAVDEKLFF
NA TRBJ2-7 TRBV18 NA TGTGCCAGCTCACCCATTCTTGTGGGTAGCTACGAGCAGTACTTC CASSPILVGSYEQYF
NA TRBJ1-1 TRBV18 NA TGTGCCAGCTCACCAACGGGCAGAGTTTCGAACACTGAAGCTTTCTTT CASSPTGRVSNTEAFF
NA TRBJ1-5 TRBV18 NA TGTGCCAGCTCACCAGTAACAGACCCTAGCAATCAGCCCCAGCATTTT CASSPVTDPSNQPQHF
NA TRBJ1-1 TRBV19 NA TGTGCCAGTAGTATTTACGGTGGAGGCAGGAACACTGAAGCTTTCTTT CASSIYGGGRNTEAFF
NA TRBJ1-1 TRBV10-3 NA TGTGCCATCAGTGGGTCCGGAGGAAATGAAGCTTTCTTT CAISGSGGNEAFF
NA TRBJ1-1 TRBV18 NA TGTGCCAGCTCACCAGCCAGGGTAAATGCTGAAGCTTTCTTT CASSPARVNAEAFF
NA TRBJ1-3 TRBV7-2 NA TGTGCCAGCAGCTTAGACCAGGGGAGGGTAGCAGGAAACACCATATATTTT CASSLDQGRVAGNTIYF
NA TRBJ1-2 TRBV10-3 TRBD1 TGTGCCATCAGTGGGGACAGCAACTATGGCTACACCTTC CAISGDSNYGYTF
NA TRBJ2-5 TRBV18 TRBD1 TGTGCCAGCTCACCTACGACAGGGGGCGCTGAGGGGGAGACCCAGTACTTC CASSPTTGGAEGETQYF
few TRBJ1-6 TRBV10-3 TRBD1 TGTGCCATCAGCTTCGACAGGGAACCAAATTCACCCCTCCACTTT CAISFDREPNSPLHF
NA TRBJ2-7 TRBV18 NA TGTGCCAGCTCACCATCTTTCGAGGCACAGGGATTCCACGAGCAGTACTTC CASSPSFEAQGFHEQYF
NA TRBJ2-7 TRBV6-6 NA TGTGCCAGCAGTTACGGCGGGCGAGGAGGCGAGCAGTACTTC CASSYGGRGGEQYF